The clone carrying this TCR beta chain occurred once. Sequenced by immunoSEQ multiplex PCR; TCRdb stores in-frame clones only, minus some. Of around 190,000 clones listed, roughly 83% were seen once; the top ten hold roughly 3%. The source of the sample is a study of blood T cell repertoires in COVID-19. CDR1 SQVTM and CDR2 ANQGSEA come from the germline V gene. Trimming pared 4 bases from V and 1 base from J, leaving 7 bases between. CDR3 length: 12 residues. Individuals aged about 18 to 95 years were recruited from roughly 23 US areas. The clonotype comes from a woman aged 25 to 39 who had recovered from COVID-19. This rearrangement joins TRBV29-1 to TRBJ2-5; no definite D call. Input material: PBMCs or T cells enriched from blood (not recorded which). The CDR3 sequence: CSVATTQETQYF. DNA for the CDR3: TGCAGCGTTGCGACAACCCAAGAGACCCAGTACTTC.